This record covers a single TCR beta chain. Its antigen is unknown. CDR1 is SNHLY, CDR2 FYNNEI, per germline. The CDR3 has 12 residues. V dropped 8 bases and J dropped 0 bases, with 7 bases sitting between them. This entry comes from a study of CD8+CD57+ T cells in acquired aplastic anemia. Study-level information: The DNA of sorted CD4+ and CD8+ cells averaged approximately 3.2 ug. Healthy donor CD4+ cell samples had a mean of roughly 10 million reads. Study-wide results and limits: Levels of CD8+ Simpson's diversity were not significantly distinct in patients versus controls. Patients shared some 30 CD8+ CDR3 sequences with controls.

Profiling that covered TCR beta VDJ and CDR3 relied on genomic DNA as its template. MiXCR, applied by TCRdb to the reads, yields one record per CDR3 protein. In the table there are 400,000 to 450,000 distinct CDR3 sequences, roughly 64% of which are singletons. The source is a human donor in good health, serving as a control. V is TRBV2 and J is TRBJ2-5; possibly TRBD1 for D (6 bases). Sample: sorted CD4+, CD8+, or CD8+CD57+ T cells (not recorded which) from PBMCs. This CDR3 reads CASGQYQETQYF. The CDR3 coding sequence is TGTGCCAGCGGACAGTACCAAGAGACCCAGTACTTC.